These T cell receptor beta chains were read from a single sample in a study of blood T cell repertoires in COVID-19. Repertoires were generated with immunoSEQ multiplex PCR, while TCRdb's copy carries only in-frame clones and drops some. The table has roughly 160,000 clones, 88% seen once. Material for sequencing was peripheral blood. The receptors here all came from a man aged 45-60 years who had recovered from COVID-19. CDR3s include the opening cysteine and the closing phenylalanine or tryptophan. D genes are given only for firm matches. Rows give clone size only sometimes, using once, few, many, or a class for an expanded clone.

>TRBV21-1|TRBJ2-1|-|-
TGTGCCAGCAGCAAAGCGGGGGATCTAGCGGGAGCCTACAATGAGCAGTTCTTC
CASSKAGDLAGAYNEQFF
>TRBV7-8|TRBJ1-2|-|-
TGTGCCAGCAGTAACGGGGGGTTTGGAGCTAACTATGGCTACACCTTC
CASSNGGFGANYGYTF
>TRBV9|TRBJ2-1|-|TRBD2
TGTGCCAGCAGCCTCGGGACTAGCGGGGGGAACAATGAGCAGTTCTTC
CASSLGTSGGNNEQFF
>TRBV9|TRBJ2-7|-|TRBD2
TGTGCCAGCAGCGTAGCACTAGCGAGCGAGCAGTACTTC
CASSVALASEQYF
>TRBV30|TRBJ2-7|-|-
TGTGCCTGGAGTAAGGGACTTGCCTACGAGCAGTACTTC
CAWSKGLAYEQYF
>TRBV30|TRBJ1-4|-|-
TGTGCCTGGAGTGGAGAGGCTGAAAAACTGTTTTTT
CAWSGEAEKLFF
>TRBV5-6|TRBJ1-1|-|-
TGTGCCAGTATCCGACAGCACATGAACACTGAAGCTTTCTTT
CASIRQHMNTEAFF
>TRBV7-9|TRBJ1-3|-|TRBD1
TGTGCCAGCAGCTGGGTGAAACGGGACAGCGGAAACACCATATATTTT
CASSWVKRDSGNTIYF
>TRBV4-1|TRBJ1-4|-|-
TGCGCCAGCAGCCAAGATCTGGCAGGGTCGTGGGAAAAACTGTTTTTT
CASSQDLAGSWEKLFF
>TRBV6-9|TRBJ2-1|-|-
TGTGCCAGCAGTTACGGGTACTACAATGAGCAGTTCTTC
CASSYGYYNEQFF
>TRBV6-2/TRBV6-3|TRBJ1-2|-|TRBD1
TGTGCCAGCAGCCGACGGACAGGGACTGGCTACACCTTC
CASSRRTGTGYTF
>TRBV7-3|TRBJ2-7|-|TRBD2
TGTGCCAGCAGCTTAAGACTAGCGGGAGTTTTGGCCCCCTACGAGCAGTACTTC
CASSLRLAGVLAPYEQYF
>TRBV6-2/TRBV6-3|TRBJ2-7|-|TRBD2
TGTGCCAGCAGTTCGGCTAGCGGGTGGACCTACGAGCAGTACTTC
CASSSASGWTYEQYF
>TRBV2|TRBJ1-1|-|TRBD1
TGTGCCAGCAGTAGGACAGGAGTGAACACTGAAGCTTTCTTT
CASSRTGVNTEAFF
>TRBV7-9|TRBJ1-6|-|-
TGTGCCAGCAGCCACGAGGGCGAGAATTCACCCCTCCACTTT
CASSHEGENSPLHF
>TRBV28|TRBJ2-1|-|-
TGTGCCAGCAGGCTAAGGGTTAGGAAAACAGGGTACAATGAGCAGTTCTTC
CASRLRVRKTGYNEQFF
>TRBV6-5|TRBJ1-3|once|-
TGTGCCAGCAGAGGACAGTACTCTGGAAACACCATATATTTT
CASRGQYSGNTIYF
>TRBV6-5|TRBJ1-2|-|-
TGTGCCAGCAGTTATGGGGAGATGGTCTATGGCTACACCTTC
CASSYGEMVYGYTF
>TRBV2|TRBJ2-1|-|TRBD2
TGTGCCAGCAGGGGGACTAGCGGGAGGGCCCATGAGCAGTTCTTC
CASRGTSGRAHEQFF
>TRBV7-2|TRBJ2-7|once|TRBD1
TGTGCCAGCAGCTTATACCCAGGGGGCTCCTACGAGCAGTACTTC
CASSLYPGGSYEQYF